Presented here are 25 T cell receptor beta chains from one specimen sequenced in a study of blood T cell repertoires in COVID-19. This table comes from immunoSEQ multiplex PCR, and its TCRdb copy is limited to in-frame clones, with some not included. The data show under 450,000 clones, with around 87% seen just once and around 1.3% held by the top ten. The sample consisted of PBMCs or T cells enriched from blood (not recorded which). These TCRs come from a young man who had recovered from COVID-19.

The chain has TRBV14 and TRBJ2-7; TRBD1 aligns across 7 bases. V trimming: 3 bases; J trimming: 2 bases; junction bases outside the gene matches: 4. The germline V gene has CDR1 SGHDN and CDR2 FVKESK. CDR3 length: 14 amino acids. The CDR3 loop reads CASSQRQGPYEQYF. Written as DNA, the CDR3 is TGTGCCAGCAGCCAGAGACAGGGCCCCTACGAGCAGTACTTC.

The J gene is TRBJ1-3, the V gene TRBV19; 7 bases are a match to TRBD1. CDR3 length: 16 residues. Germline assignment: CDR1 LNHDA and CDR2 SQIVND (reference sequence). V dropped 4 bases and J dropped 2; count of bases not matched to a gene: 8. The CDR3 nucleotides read TGTGCCAGTAGTAAACCACAGGGGAAAGCTGGAAACACCATATATTTT. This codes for CASSKPQGKAGNTIYF.

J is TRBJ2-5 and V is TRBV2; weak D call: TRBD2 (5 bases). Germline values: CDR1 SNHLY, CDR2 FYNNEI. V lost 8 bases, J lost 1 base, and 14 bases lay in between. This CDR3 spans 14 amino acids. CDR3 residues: CASGRRAGQETQYF. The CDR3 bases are TGTGCCAGCGGCCGGCGGGCAGGCCAAGAGACCCAGTACTTC.

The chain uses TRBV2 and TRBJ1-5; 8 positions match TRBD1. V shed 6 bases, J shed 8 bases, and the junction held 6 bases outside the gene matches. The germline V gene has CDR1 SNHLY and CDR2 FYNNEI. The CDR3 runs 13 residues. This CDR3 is CASRWTGLEPQHF. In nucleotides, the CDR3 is TGTGCCAGCAGATGGACAGGGCTGGAGCCCCAGCATTTT.

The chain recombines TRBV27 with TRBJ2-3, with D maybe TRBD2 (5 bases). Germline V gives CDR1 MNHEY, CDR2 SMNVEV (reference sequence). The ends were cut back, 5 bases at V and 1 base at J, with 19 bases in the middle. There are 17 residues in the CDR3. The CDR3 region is CASSPKPPSSRTDTQYF. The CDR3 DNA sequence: TGTGCCAGCAGTCCGAAACCTCCTAGCAGTCGCACAGATACGCAGTATTTT.

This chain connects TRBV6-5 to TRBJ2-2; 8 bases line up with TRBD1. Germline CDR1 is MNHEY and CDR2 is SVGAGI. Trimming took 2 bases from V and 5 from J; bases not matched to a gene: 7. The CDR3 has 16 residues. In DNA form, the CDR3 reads TGTGCCAGCAGTTACCCCTCAGGGGGCGGTACCGGGGAGCTGTTTTTT. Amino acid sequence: CASSYPSGGGTGELFF.

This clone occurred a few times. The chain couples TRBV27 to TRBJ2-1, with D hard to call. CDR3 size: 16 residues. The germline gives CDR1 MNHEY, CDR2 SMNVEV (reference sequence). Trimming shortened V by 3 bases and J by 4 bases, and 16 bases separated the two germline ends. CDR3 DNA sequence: TGTGCCAGCAGTTTGGCTGCAGGCGTTTTATACAATGAGCAGTTCTTC. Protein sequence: CASSLAAGVLYNEQFF.

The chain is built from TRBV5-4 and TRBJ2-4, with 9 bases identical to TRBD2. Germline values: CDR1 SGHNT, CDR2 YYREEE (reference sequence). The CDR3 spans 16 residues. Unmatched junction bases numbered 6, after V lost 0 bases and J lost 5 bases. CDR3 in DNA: TGTGCCAGCAGCTTGGTGGGCGGGGGGGCCGAAAACATTCAGTACTTC. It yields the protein CASSLVGGGAENIQYF. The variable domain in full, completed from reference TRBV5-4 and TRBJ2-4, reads ETGVTQSPTHLIKTRGQQVTLRCSSQSGHNTVSWYQQALGQGPQFIFQYYREEENGRGNFPPRFSGLQFPNYSSELNVNALELDDSALYLCASSLVGGGAENIQYFGAGTRLSVL.

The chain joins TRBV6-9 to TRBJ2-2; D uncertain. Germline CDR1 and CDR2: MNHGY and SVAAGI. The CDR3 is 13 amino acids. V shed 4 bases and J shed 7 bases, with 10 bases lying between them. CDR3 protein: CASSSTPGGELFF. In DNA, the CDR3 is TGTGCCAGCAGTTCGACTCCTGGCGGGGAGCTGTTTTTT.

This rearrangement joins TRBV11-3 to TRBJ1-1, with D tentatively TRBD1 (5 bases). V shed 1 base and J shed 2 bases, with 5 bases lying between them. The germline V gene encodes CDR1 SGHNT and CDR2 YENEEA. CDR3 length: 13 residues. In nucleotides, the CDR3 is TGTGCCAGCAGCTTAGGGGGCAACACTGAAGCTTTCTTT. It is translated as CASSLGGNTEAFF.

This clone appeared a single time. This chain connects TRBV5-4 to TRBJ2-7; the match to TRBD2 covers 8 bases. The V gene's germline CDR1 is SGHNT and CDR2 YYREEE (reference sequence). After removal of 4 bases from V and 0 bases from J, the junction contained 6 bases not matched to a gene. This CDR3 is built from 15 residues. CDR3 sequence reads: CASSPGGRSSYEQYF. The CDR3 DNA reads TGTGCCAGCAGCCCGGGGGGGCGGAGCTCCTACGAGCAGTACTTC.

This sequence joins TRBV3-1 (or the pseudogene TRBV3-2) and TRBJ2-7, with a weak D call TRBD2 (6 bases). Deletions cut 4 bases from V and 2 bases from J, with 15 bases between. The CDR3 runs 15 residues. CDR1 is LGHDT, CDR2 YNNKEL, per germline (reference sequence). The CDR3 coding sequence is TGTGCCAGCAGCCCGACCGGGGGAGGAACCTACGAGCAGTACTTC. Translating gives CASSPTGGGTYEQYF.

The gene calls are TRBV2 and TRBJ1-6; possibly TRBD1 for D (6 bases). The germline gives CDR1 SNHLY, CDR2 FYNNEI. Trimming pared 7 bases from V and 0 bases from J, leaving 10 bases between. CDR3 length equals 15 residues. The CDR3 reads CASTGASSYNSPLHF. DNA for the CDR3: TGTGCCAGCACAGGGGCCAGCTCCTATAATTCACCCCTCCACTTT.

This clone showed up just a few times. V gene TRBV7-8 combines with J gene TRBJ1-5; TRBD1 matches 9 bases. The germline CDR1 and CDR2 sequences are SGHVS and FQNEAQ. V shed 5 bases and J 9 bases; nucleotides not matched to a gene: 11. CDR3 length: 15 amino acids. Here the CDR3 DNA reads TGTGCCAGCAGCACAACAGGGGGCAGGGTATCGCCCCAGCATTTT. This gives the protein CASSTTGGRVSPQHF. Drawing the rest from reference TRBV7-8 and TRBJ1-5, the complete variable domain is GAGVSQSPRYKVAKRGQDVALRCDPISGHVSLFWYQQALGQGPEFLTYFQNEAQLDKSGLPSDRFFAERPEGSVSTLKIQRTQQEDSAVYLCASSTTGGRVSPQHFGDGTRLSIL.

The CDR3 reads CASRLPGEGTEAFF. The DNA for the CDR3 is TGTGCCAGCAGGCTACCAGGGGAAGGCACTGAAGCTTTCTTT. The chain couples TRBV6-5 to TRBJ1-1; maybe TRBD1 (6 bases). There are 14 residues in the CDR3. Looked up from germline, CDR1 is MNHEY and CDR2 is SVGAGI. Trimming removed 6 bases from V and 4 bases from J, with 15 bases in between.

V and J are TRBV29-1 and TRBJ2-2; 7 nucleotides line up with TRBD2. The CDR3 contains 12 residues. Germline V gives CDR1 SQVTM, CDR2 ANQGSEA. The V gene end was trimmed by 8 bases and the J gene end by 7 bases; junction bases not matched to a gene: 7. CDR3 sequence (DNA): TGCAGCTTCTGGGGGAGGGTCGGGGAGCTGTTTTTT. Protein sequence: CSFWGRVGELFF.

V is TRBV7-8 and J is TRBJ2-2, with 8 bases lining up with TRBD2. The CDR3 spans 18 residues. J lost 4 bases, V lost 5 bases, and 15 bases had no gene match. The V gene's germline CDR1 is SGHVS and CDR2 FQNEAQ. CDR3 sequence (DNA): TGTGCCAGCAGCCCTAGGCTCTCGGGGGGGCCGGTCACCGGGGAGCTGTTTTTT. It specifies CASSPRLSGGPVTGELFF.

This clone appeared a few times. The CDR3, as DNA: TGTGCCAGCAGTTTTACCCAGGACTCCTACGAGCAGTACTTC. It encodes CASSFTQDSYEQYF. The chain couples TRBV6-5 to TRBJ2-7; D is uncertain. V was shortened by 4 bases and J by 0 bases, with 10 bases between the two germline ends. Germline V gene data show CDR1 as MNHEY and CDR2 as SVGAGI. This CDR3 region has 14 residues.

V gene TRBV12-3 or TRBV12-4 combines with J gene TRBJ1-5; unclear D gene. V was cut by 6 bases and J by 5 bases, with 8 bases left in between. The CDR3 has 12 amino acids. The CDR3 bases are TGTGCCAGCAGGTTTGCGGATCAGCCCCAGCATTTT. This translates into CASRFADQPQHF.

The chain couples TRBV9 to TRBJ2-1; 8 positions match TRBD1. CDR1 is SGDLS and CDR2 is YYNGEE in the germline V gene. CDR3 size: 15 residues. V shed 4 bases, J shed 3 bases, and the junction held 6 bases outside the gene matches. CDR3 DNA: TGTGCCAGCAGCAACCAGGGGGCGCTCTACAATGAGCAGTTCTTC. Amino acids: CASSNQGALYNEQFF.

Here the CDR3 reads CASSHARNEKLFF. The CDR3 DNA follows: TGTGCCAGCAGCCACGCGAGGAATGAAAAACTGTTTTTT. This chain connects TRBV13 to TRBJ1-4; no firm D call. V lost 5 bases and J 5 bases, leaving 9 bases between the germline ends. The CDR3 extends over 13 amino acids. Germline-derived CDR1 and CDR2 are PRHDT and FYEKMQ (reference sequence).

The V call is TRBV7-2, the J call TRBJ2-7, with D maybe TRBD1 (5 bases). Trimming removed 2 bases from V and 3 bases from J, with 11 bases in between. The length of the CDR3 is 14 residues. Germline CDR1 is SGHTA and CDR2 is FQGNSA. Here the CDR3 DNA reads TGTGCCAGCAGCTTACGAGACAGCCTCTACGAGCAGTACTTC. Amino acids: CASSLRDSLYEQYF.

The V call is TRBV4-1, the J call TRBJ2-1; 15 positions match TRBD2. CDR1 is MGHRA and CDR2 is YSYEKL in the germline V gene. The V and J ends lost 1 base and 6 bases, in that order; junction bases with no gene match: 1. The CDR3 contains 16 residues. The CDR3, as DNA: TGCGCCAGCAGCCAAGGGGGACTAGCGGGGGGCAATGAGCAGTTCTTC. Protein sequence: CASSQGGLAGGNEQFF.

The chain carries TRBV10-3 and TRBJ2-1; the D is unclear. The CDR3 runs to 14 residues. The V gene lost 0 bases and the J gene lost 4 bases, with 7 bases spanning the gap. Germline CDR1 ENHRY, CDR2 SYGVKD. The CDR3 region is CAISESTGYNEQFF. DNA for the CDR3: TGTGCCATCAGTGAGTCGACTGGGTACAATGAGCAGTTCTTC.

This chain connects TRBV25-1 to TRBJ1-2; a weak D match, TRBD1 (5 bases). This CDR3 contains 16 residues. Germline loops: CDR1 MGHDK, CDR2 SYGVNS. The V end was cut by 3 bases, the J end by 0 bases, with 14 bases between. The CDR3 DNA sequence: TGTGCCAGCAGTGATGGGGCCGGCAGATCTAACTATGGCTACACCTTC. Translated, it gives CASSDGAGRSNYGYTF.